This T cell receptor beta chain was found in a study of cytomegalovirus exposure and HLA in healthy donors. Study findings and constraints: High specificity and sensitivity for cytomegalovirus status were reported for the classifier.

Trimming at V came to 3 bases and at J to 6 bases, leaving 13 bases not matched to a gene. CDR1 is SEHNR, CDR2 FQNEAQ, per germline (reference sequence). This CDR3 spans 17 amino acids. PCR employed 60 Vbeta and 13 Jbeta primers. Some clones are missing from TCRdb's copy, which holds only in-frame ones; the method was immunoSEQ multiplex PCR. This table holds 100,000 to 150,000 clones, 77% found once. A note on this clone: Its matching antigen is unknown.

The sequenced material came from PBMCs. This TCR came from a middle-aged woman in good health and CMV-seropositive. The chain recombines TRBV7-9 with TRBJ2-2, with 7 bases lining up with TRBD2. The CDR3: CASSFPDRGSSAGELFF. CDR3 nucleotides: TGTGCCAGCAGCTTTCCGGATCGCGGGAGTAGCGCCGGGGAGCTGTTTTTT. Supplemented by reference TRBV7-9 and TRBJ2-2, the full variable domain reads DTGVSQNPRHKITKRGQNVTFRCDPISEHNRLYWYRQTLGQGPEFLTYFQNEAQLEKSRLLSDRFSAERPKGSFSTLEIQRTEQGDSAMYLCASSFPDRGSSAGELFFGEGSRLTVL.